Each of the 31 T cell receptor beta chains below was sequenced from the same sample in a study of PD-L1 blockade in urothelial cancer. Indicated time point: peripheral blood 6 weeks after treatment start. Using immunoSEQ multiplex PCR, the repertoire was profiled, and TCRdb retains in-frame clones only, with some absent. The table includes approximately 30,000 clones, 70% to 90% detected once. Source: PBMCs, taken around atezolizumab (anti-PD-L1) treatment. These receptors came from an elderly man with urothelial cancer.

The chain employs TRBV23-1 and TRBJ2-4; TRBD2 matches 12 bases. TRBV23-1 is an open reading frame, and its role is uncertain. With 7 bases clipped from V and 0 bases from J, the junction kept 10 bases outside the gene matches. The CDR3 is made up of 18 amino acids. CDR3 DNA: TGCGCCAGCAAGGCTAGCGGGAGGGCCAAAGCAGCCAAAAACATTCAGTACTTC. Its protein product is CASKASGRAKAAKNIQYF.

V gene TRBV11-2 combines with J gene TRBJ1-1, with D maybe TRBD1 (5 bases). The CDR3 has 13 amino acids. Germline V gives CDR1 SGHAT, CDR2 FQNNGV. V was pared by 1 base and J by 7 bases, with 10 bases between. CDR3 residues: CASSLAGHVEAFF. DNA for the CDR3: TGTGCCAGCAGCTTAGCTGGACATGTTGAAGCTTTCTTT. Full variable domain (missing parts from reference TRBV11-2 and TRBJ1-1): EAGVAQSPRYKIIEKRQSVAFWCNPISGHATLYWYQQILGQGPKLLIQFQNNGVVDDSQLPKDRFSAERLKGVDSTLKIQPAKLEDSAVYLCASSLAGHVEAFFGQGTRLTVV.

The gene calls are TRBV7-8 and TRBJ1-5; 8 bases are a match to TRBD1. Germline values: CDR1 SGHVS, CDR2 FQNEAQ. V gave up 5 bases and J gave up 9 bases; unmatched junction bases: 15. This CDR3 is built from 16 residues. CDR3 region: CASSSRDRIDSWPQHF. CDR3 sequence (DNA): TGTGCCAGCAGCAGCCGGGACAGGATAGATTCGTGGCCCCAGCATTTT. Full variable domain (remainder filled in from reference TRBV7-8 and TRBJ1-5): GAGVSQSPRYKVAKRGQDVALRCDPISGHVSLFWYQQALGQGPEFLTYFQNEAQLDKSGLPSDRFFAERPEGSVSTLKIQRTQQEDSAVYLCASSSRDRIDSWPQHFGDGTRLSIL.

The CDR3 spells CSVGRKVSGLSYNEQFF. In DNA form, the CDR3 reads TGCAGCGTCGGGCGTAAAGTTAGCGGACTTTCCTACAATGAGCAGTTCTTC. This chain links TRBV29-1 with TRBJ2-1, with D perhaps TRBD2 (6 bases). CDR1 is SQVTM, CDR2 ANQGSEA, per germline. V gave up 6 bases and J gave up 1 base, with 22 bases separating them. The CDR3 is made up of 17 amino acids.

V gene TRBV2 combines with J gene TRBJ1-1; D is uncertain. Per germline, CDR1 SNHLY and CDR2 FYNNEI. Between the trimmed V and J ends, which lost 7 bases and 0 bases, there was a span of 3 bases. The length of the CDR3 is 11 residues. The DNA for the CDR3 is TGTGCCAGCACCATGAACACTGAAGCTTTCTTT. Translation gives CASTMNTEAFF.

About this clone itself: Other DNA sequences within the sample encode an identical CDR3. The genes are TRBV5-4 and TRBJ2-7, with D possibly TRBD1 on 6 matching bases. The V gene's germline CDR1 is SGHNT and CDR2 YYREEE (reference sequence). This CDR3 spans 13 amino acids. V lost 4 bases and J lost 3, with 11 bases in between. CDR3 amino acids: CASSPDRIYEQYF. The CDR3 nucleotides are TGTGCCAGCAGCCCAGACAGGATCTACGAGCAGTACTTC.

The J gene is TRBJ2-5, the V gene TRBV6-5, with TRBD1 identical over 8 bases. The J segment lost 7 bases and the V segment lost 6 bases, leaving 7 bases of the junction unmatched. CDR1 is MNHEY, CDR2 SVGAGI, per germline. The length of the CDR3 is 13 residues. The CDR3 loop reads CASRGTGETTQYF. The CDR3 DNA reads TGTGCCAGCAGAGGGACAGGAGAAACGACCCAGTACTTC.

By its share, this clone is medium-sized (0.01 to 0.1%). The V gene is TRBV6-4, the J gene TRBJ2-3, with TRBD1 matching 7 bases. The CDR3 is 16 residues long. The ends lost 0 bases at V and 4 bases at J; junction bases unmatched: 7. The germline CDR1 and CDR2 sequences are MRHNA and SNTAGT. CDR3 sequence: CASSDSPGQSADTQYF. CDR3 sequence (DNA): TGTGCCAGCAGTGACTCTCCGGGACAGTCGGCAGATACGCAGTATTTT.

This sequence joins TRBV6-5 and TRBJ2-7, with D unresolved. Trimming pared 6 bases from V and 0 bases from J, leaving 12 bases between. Germline V gene lookup returns CDR1 MNHEY and CDR2 SVGAGI. The CDR3 loop spans 14 amino acids. This CDR3 reads CASRIQFSSYEQYF. The CDR3 DNA reads TGTGCCAGCAGGATCCAGTTCAGCTCCTACGAGCAGTACTTC.

This sequence joins TRBV21-1 and TRBJ2-6; the listed D gene, TRBD1, was not tested against the DNA. TRBV21-1 is noted as a pseudogene. This CDR3 has 18 residues. The CDR3 bases are TGTGCCAGCAGCAAAGGGGGCAGGGAAGGGTCTGGGGCCAACGTCCTGACTTTC. Protein: CASSKGGREGSGANVLTF.

V is TRBV18 and J is TRBJ2-1, with 11 nucleotides matching TRBD2. Germline values: CDR1 KGHSH, CDR2 LQKENI. This CDR3 has 15 amino acids. Unmatched junction bases numbered 3, after V lost 5 bases and J lost 3 bases. The CDR3 loop is CASSTGTSGYNEQFF. The CDR3 bases are TGTGCCAGCTCAACGGGGACTAGCGGCTACAATGAGCAGTTCTTC.

V usage is TRBV7-9 and J usage is TRBJ2-7; 8 bases line up with TRBD1. CDR1 is SEHNR and CDR2 is FQNEAQ in the germline V gene (reference sequence). After removal of 2 bases from V and 6 bases from J, the junction contained 3 bases not matched to a gene. The CDR3 sequence is 13 residues long. The DNA of the CDR3 is TGTGCCAGCAGCTTAACAGGGGGAGGCGAGCAGTACTTC. Amino acids: CASSLTGGGEQYF.

The chain uses TRBV4-3 and TRBJ2-7, with 8 bases matching TRBD2. Unmatched junction bases numbered 6, after V lost 1 base and J lost 4 bases. The CDR3 runs 15 residues. Germline lookup yields CDR1 LGHNA and CDR2 YSLEER. In DNA form, the CDR3 reads TGCGCCAGCAGCCAAGTGGCGAGCGGGAGTTACGAGCAGTACTTC. It specifies CASSQVASGSYEQYF.

The CDR3 here is CASRRLAGVTGELFF. CDR3 DNA sequence: TGTGCCAGTAGGAGACTAGCGGGAGTGACCGGGGAGCTGTTTTTT. The V gene is TRBV19, the J gene TRBJ2-2; 12 nucleotides align to TRBD2. The germline CDR1 and CDR2 sequences are LNHDA and SQIVND (reference sequence). With 6 bases clipped from V and 5 bases from J, the junction kept 4 bases outside the gene matches. The CDR3 length is 15 residues.

This clone occurred once. The gene calls are TRBV2 and TRBJ2-2, with 12 bases matching TRBD2. J was trimmed by 3 bases and V by 5 bases; bases with no gene match: 7. The CDR3 totals 17 residues. CDR1 SNHLY and CDR2 FYNNEI come from the germline V gene. The CDR3 nucleotides read TGTGCCAGCAGTTCTTCACCTAGCGGGAGGGACACCGGGGAGCTGTTTTTT. Its translation: CASSSSPSGRDTGELFF.

This sequence joins TRBV6-1 and TRBJ2-1; 9 bases fit TRBD1. CDR3 length: 16 residues. With V trimmed by 3 bases and J by 4 bases, 7 bases remained unmatched. The germline V gene encodes CDR1 MNHNS and CDR2 SASEGT. CDR3 in DNA: TGTGCCAGCAGTGAGTCCGGGACAGGGAGATACAATGAGCAGTTCTTC. As protein: CASSESGTGRYNEQFF.

In its sample, this clone was seen a few times. The chain carries TRBV25-1 and TRBJ1-1, with TRBD1 matching over 8 bases. V lost 7 bases and J lost 6; bases outside the gene matches: 7. CDR1 is MGHDK, CDR2 SYGVNS, per germline. This CDR3 has 13 amino acids. The CDR3 DNA reads TGTGCCAGCAATGTAGGACAGGGCTCTGAAGCTTTCTTT. Translating it yields CASNVGQGSEAFF.

The chain couples TRBV19 to TRBJ2-7, with a weak D call TRBD1 (6 bases). This CDR3 contains 14 residues. The V and J ends lost 8 bases and 0 bases respectively, with 14 bases between them. Germline V gives CDR1 LNHDA, CDR2 SQIVND (reference sequence). The CDR3 DNA follows: TGTGCCAGTGGGAACAGGGAAAGCTCCTACGAGCAGTACTTC. It yields the protein CASGNRESSYEQYF.

As DNA, the CDR3 is TGTGCCAGCAGTGAAGCCGGGGAGGGGGTTGGGCAGCCCCAGCATTTT. Its translation: CASSEAGEGVGQPQHF. The chain has TRBV6-1 and TRBJ1-5; perhaps TRBD1 as D (6 bases). Trimming took 0 bases from V and 7 from J, leaving 16 bases between them. This CDR3 is built from 16 residues. Germline loops: CDR1 MNHNS, CDR2 SASEGT.

This chain links TRBV6-5 with TRBJ1-5; 10 bases match TRBD1. Germline values: CDR1 MNHEY, CDR2 SVGAGI. CDR3 length: 15 residues. The V gene end was trimmed by 3 bases and the J gene end by 5 bases; junction bases not matched to a gene: 4. The CDR3 sequence is CASSYTGTGDQPQHF. The CDR3 DNA is TGTGCCAGCAGTTATACCGGGACAGGGGATCAGCCCCAGCATTTT.

This chain connects TRBV30 to TRBJ2-4, with 7 bases aligning to TRBD2. The germline gives CDR1 GTSNPN, CDR2 SVGIG (reference sequence). The CDR3 runs 13 residues. V trimming: 6 bases; J trimming: 8 bases; junction bases outside the gene matches: 10. The CDR3, as DNA: TGTGCCTGCAGGGTGGGAGGGAAGGACATTCAGTACTTC. Translation gives CACRVGGKDIQYF.

The chain links TRBV5-1 to TRBJ2-3; tentatively, D is TRBD1 (6 bases). V lost 1 base and J 2 bases, leaving 8 bases between the germline ends. The CDR3 is 14 residues long. Germline V gene sequence: CDR1 SGHRS, CDR2 YFSETQ. The CDR3 bases are TGCGCCAGCAGCTTGAGACAGGACACAGATACGCAGTATTTT. Protein: CASSLRQDTDTQYF.

The gene calls are TRBV9 and TRBJ1-6; the match to TRBD1 covers 10 bases. The CDR3 extends over 15 amino acids. From germline, CDR1 is SGDLS and CDR2 YYNGEE. Losses at the gene ends were 4 bases for V and 10 bases for J; bases not matched to a gene: 8. The CDR3 sequence is CASSIGTGDGSPLHF. The CDR3 bases are TGTGCCAGCAGCATAGGGACAGGGGATGGGTCACCCCTCCACTTT. Full variable domain (missing parts from reference TRBV9 and TRBJ1-6): DSGVTQTPKHLITATGQRVTLRCSPRSGDLSVYWYQQSLDQGLQFLIQYYNGEERAKGNILERFSAQQFPDLHSELNLSSLELGDSALYFCASSIGTGDGSPLHFGNGTRLTVT.

The chain links TRBV4-1 to TRBJ1-3; D is uncertain. Trimming cost V 1 base and J 2 bases, with 6 bases left between them. The CDR3 has 14 amino acids. The germline CDR1 and CDR2 sequences are MGHRA and YSYEKL. In DNA, the CDR3 is TGCGCCAGCAGCCAAGGAGCCACTGGAAACACCATATATTTT. Protein: CASSQGATGNTIYF.

This clone came up a few times. The chain joins TRBV18 to TRBJ1-5, with D possibly being TRBD1 (6 bases). The CDR3 is made up of 15 amino acids. V was clipped by 4 bases and J by 1 base, with 11 bases between them. The germline V gene encodes CDR1 KGHSH and CDR2 LQKENI. CDR3 amino acids: CASSRGQGSNQPQHF. The CDR3 nucleotides are TGTGCCAGCTCACGGGGGCAGGGCAGCAATCAGCCCCAGCATTTT.

The rearrangement joins TRBV5-1 to TRBJ2-2; no firm D call. CDR3 length equals 15 residues. Germline CDR1 is SGHRS and CDR2 is YFSETQ. V shed 4 bases and J shed 3 bases, with 13 bases lying between them. The CDR3 sequence is CASSLGSRDTGELFF. CDR3 coding DNA: TGCGCCAGCAGCCTAGGATCTCGGGACACCGGGGAGCTGTTTTTT.

This chain links TRBV5-1 with TRBJ1-1; a weak D match, TRBD1 (5 bases). V was clipped by 4 bases and J by 2 bases, with 9 bases between them. This CDR3 contains 13 residues. CDR1 is SGHRS, CDR2 YFSETQ, per germline. The DNA of the CDR3 is TGCGCCAGCAGCGCGGACATTAACACTGAAGCTTTCTTT. It encodes CASSADINTEAFF.

This chain uses TRBV6-5 with TRBJ1-2, with 8 bases that match TRBD1. CDR1 and CDR2 (germline): MNHEY, SVGAGI. The V gene end was trimmed by 8 bases and the J gene end by 4 bases; junction bases not matched to a gene: 9. CDR3 length: 14 amino acids. CDR3 sequence: CASFGTGGSYGYTF. The CDR3 region has the DNA TGTGCCAGCTTTGGAACAGGGGGTAGCTATGGCTACACCTTC.

J is TRBJ1-2 and V is TRBV18; maybe TRBD1 (6 bases). The length of the CDR3 is 15 residues. V lost 1 base to trimming and J lost 2 bases, with 11 bases between them. The V gene's germline CDR1 is KGHSH and CDR2 LQKENI. CDR3 loop: CASSPREGVNYGYTF. In nucleotides, the CDR3 is TGTGCCAGCTCACCACGGGAGGGGGTAAACTATGGCTACACCTTC.

This clone was counted a single time. This rearrangement joins TRBV5-1 to TRBJ1-1; 7 nucleotides match TRBD1. Germline-derived CDR1 and CDR2 are SGHRS and YFSETQ. Trimming removed 4 bases from V and 1 base from J; junction bases left unmatched: 7. This CDR3 has 15 residues. The CDR3 DNA is TGCGCCAGCAGCAGCGGACAGGCCGGGAACACTGAAGCTTTCTTT. Its translation is CASSSGQAGNTEAFF.

The V and J genes are TRBV19 and TRBJ2-1; no firm D call. V lost 3 bases, J lost 7 bases, and 16 bases lay in between. This CDR3 contains 15 residues. CDR1 LNHDA and CDR2 SQIVND come from the germline V gene (reference sequence). The CDR3 nucleotides read TGTGCCAGTAGTATTGCCGGTCCCGGTCGGAATGAGCAGTTCTTC. This sequence encodes CASSIAGPGRNEQFF.